Below are 3 T cell receptor beta chains sequenced from a single sample in a study of T cell changes during pregnancy in multiple sclerosis. Repertoires were generated with immunoSEQ multiplex PCR, while TCRdb's copy carries only in-frame clones and drops some. The table includes about 21,000 clones, approximately 90% detected once. The sample here was CD4+ T cells from peripheral blood mononuclear cells, taken in the third trimester of pregnancy. The source is a female donor with multiple sclerosis, enrolled in a pregnancy study.

Here the CDR3 DNA reads TGCGCCAGCAGCGTGCAGGGGCGTCATAATTCACCCCTCCACTTT. Its protein is CASSVQGRHNSPLHF. V gene TRBV5-1 combines with J gene TRBJ1-6, with a possible D match to TRBD1 (6 bases). The CDR3 is 15 amino acids. Per the germline V gene, CDR1 is SGHRS and CDR2 is YFSETQ. Trimming shortened V by 4 bases and J by 5 bases, and 13 bases separated the two germline ends.

The V gene is TRBV6-1, the J gene TRBJ2-3; tentatively, D is TRBD2 (6 bases). CDR1 MNHNS and CDR2 SASEGT come from the germline V gene. Trimming took 6 bases from V and 2 from J, leaving 12 bases between them. The length of the CDR3 is 14 residues. CDR3 in DNA: TGTGCCAGCAGCGGACTATCCTCCACAGATACGCAGTATTTT. Protein: CASSGLSSTDTQYF.

The chain links TRBV29-1 to TRBJ1-5; the D gene is possibly TRBD1 (5 bases). Trimming shortened V by 4 bases and J by 5 bases, and 15 bases separated the two germline ends. The germline V gene has CDR1 SQVTM and CDR2 ANQGSEA. The CDR3 length is 14 residues. The CDR3 here is CSVAEGRVDQPQHF. CDR3 sequence (DNA): TGCAGCGTTGCGGAGGGGCGGGTGGATCAGCCCCAGCATTTT.